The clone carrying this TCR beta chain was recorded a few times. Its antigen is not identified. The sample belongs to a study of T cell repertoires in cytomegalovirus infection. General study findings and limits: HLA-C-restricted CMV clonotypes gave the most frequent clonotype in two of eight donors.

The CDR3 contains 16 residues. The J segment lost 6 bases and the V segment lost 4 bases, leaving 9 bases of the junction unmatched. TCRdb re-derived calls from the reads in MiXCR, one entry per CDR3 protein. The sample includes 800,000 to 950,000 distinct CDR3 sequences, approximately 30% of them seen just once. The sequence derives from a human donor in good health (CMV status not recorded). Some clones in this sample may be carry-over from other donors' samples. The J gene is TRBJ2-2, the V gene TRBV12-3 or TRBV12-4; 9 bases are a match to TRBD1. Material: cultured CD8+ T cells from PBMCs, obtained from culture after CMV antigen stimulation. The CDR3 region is CASSSKTGTGPGELFF. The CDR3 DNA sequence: TGTGCCAGCAGTTCTAAAACCGGGACAGGGCCCGGGGAGCTGTTTTTT.